Listed below are T cell receptor beta chains from one sample, sequenced in a study of cytomegalovirus exposure and HLA in healthy donors. Sequencing used immunoSEQ multiplex PCR; TCRdb keeps in-frame clones, though not all of them. Altogether 50,000 to 65,000 clones are present, 90% to 97% being singletons, with the ten largest covering 0.95% to 1.5%. The sample consisted of PBMCs. All receptors come from a woman aged 18-29 years in good health and CMV-seronegative. Each CDR3 is given with its conserved first and last residue. The D gene is left open where the match is weak. Where a row states a size, it is once, few, many or the class of an expanded clone; other rows omit it.

V,J,size,D,CDR3,DNA
TRBV10-3,TRBJ1-2,-,TRBD1,CAISESPGGQGARGYTF,TGTGCCATCAGTGAGTCGCCTGGGGGACAGGGGGCGCGTGGCTACACCTTC
TRBV11-3,TRBJ2-2,-,-,CASSLDLWRGPNTGELFF,TGTGCCAGCAGCTTAGATCTCTGGCGGGGGCCAAACACCGGGGAGCTGTTTTTT
TRBV7-2,TRBJ1-1,-,-,CASSLGRTQGEAFF,TGTGCCAGCAGCTTAGGGAGGACTCAGGGGGAAGCTTTCTTT
TRBV4-1,TRBJ2-4,-,-,CASSQPPTSSLPKNIQYF,TGCGCCAGCAGCCAGCCCCCTACTAGTTCCCTCCCCAAAAACATTCAGTACTTC
TRBV11-3,TRBJ2-1,-,-,CASSLLEPTRVLSYNEQFF,TGTGCCAGCAGCCTACTAGAGCCTACACGCGTACTCTCCTACAATGAGCAGTTCTTC
TRBV28,TRBJ2-2,-,TRBD2,CASSLLRTSGTGELFF,TGTGCCAGCAGTTTGCTCCGGACTAGCGGCACCGGGGAGCTGTTTTTT
TRBV11-3,TRBJ1-5,-,TRBD1,CASTSDRNQPQHF,TGTGCCAGCACCTCGGACAGGAATCAGCCCCAGCATTTT
TRBV6-6,TRBJ2-5,once,-,CASSPRGTQETQYF,TGTGCCAGCAGTCCCCGGGGTACACAAGAGACCCAGTACTTC
TRBV9,TRBJ2-3,-,TRBD2,CASSVDIGTSGGSSTDTQYF,TGTGCCAGCAGCGTAGACATTGGGACTAGCGGGGGATCTAGCACAGATACGCAGTATTTT
TRBV7-3,TRBJ2-2,-,-,CASSGRNTGELFF,TGTGCCAGCAGCGGGAGAAACACCGGGGAGCTGTTTTTT
TRBV7-3,TRBJ2-1,-,-,CASSFGSFTYNEQFF,TGTGCCAGCAGCTTTGGTAGTTTTACCTACAATGAGCAGTTCTTC
TRBV6-6,TRBJ2-1,-,-,CASSPQVGGYNEQFF,TGTGCCAGCAGCCCTCAAGTCGGGGGCTACAATGAGCAGTTCTTC
TRBV10-3,TRBJ1-4,-,-,CAISEGQGPNEKLFF,TGTGCCATCAGTGAAGGGCAGGGGCCTAATGAAAAACTGTTTTTT
TRBV19,TRBJ2-3,-,-,CASSIVGGVDTQYF,TGTGCCAGTAGTATAGTAGGGGGAGTGGATACGCAGTATTTT
TRBV28,TRBJ2-2,-,-,CASRRAGELFF,TGTGCCAGCAGACGCGCCGGGGAGCTGTTTTTT
TRBV5-1,TRBJ2-5,-,-,CASSLGPNRGGNHQETQYF,TGCGCCAGCAGCTTGGGCCCTAACCGGGGCGGGAACCATCAAGAGACCCAGTACTTC
TRBV7-6,TRBJ2-7,once,-,CASSLALGAGYEQYF,TGTGCCAGCAGCTTAGCGCTGGGCGCGGGCTACGAGCAGTACTTC
TRBV4-3,TRBJ2-7,-,TRBD2,CASSLTSGGYEQYF,TGCGCCAGCAGCCTAACTAGCGGGGGGTACGAGCAGTACTTC
TRBV28,TRBJ2-7,-,-,CASRAEAFPYEQYF,TGTGCCAGCAGGGCGGAGGCCTTCCCCTACGAGCAGTACTTC
TRBV5-1,TRBJ2-2,-,TRBD1,CASSMDRGTGELFF,TGCGCCAGCAGCATGGACAGGGGCACCGGGGAGCTGTTTTTT
TRBV18,TRBJ2-7,-,TRBD2,CASSIGLAQTGASYEQYF,TGTGCCAGCTCAATCGGACTAGCCCAAACGGGGGCTTCCTACGAGCAGTACTTC
TRBV28,TRBJ2-5,-,TRBD1,CASRLGGVGQETQYF,TGTGCCAGCAGACTAGGGGGCGTGGGCCAAGAGACCCAGTACTTC
TRBV4-2,TRBJ1-2,-,-,CASSQEGGRRDYGYTF,TGTGCCAGCAGCCAAGAAGGAGGCAGGCGTGACTATGGCTACACCTTC
TRBV29-1,TRBJ2-3,-,TRBD2,CSVEGVAGVGGTDTQYF,TGCAGCGTTGAGGGGGTAGCGGGAGTGGGGGGCACAGATACGCAGTATTTT
TRBV30,TRBJ2-3,-,-,CAWSGTTRGNTDTQYF,TGTGCCTGGAGTGGAACCACCAGGGGAAACACAGATACGCAGTATTTT
TRBV7-9,TRBJ2-7,-,TRBD1,CASSWTGTGSYEQYF,TGTGCCAGCAGCTGGACCGGGACAGGGAGCTACGAGCAGTACTTC
TRBV15,TRBJ1-5,-,TRBD1,CATNPGTGSGQPQHF,TGTGCCACCAACCCCGGGACAGGGTCGGGTCAGCCCCAGCATTTT
TRBV7-2,TRBJ1-2,-,-,CASSLGQRYGYTF,TGTGCCAGCAGCTTAGGACAGCGCTATGGCTACACCTTC
TRBV7-6,TRBJ2-7,once,TRBD2,CASSQRTGTTVPYEQYF,TGTGCCAGCAGCCAAAGAACCGGGACTACCGTTCCCTACGAGCAGTACTTC
TRBV28,TRBJ1-4,-,-,CASRGRGAEKLFF,TGTGCCAGCAGGGGGAGGGGGGCTGAAAAACTGTTTTTT
TRBV14,TRBJ2-5,once,TRBD2,CASSLAGGLETQYF,TGTGCCAGCAGCCTAGCGGGGGGGCTGGAGACCCAGTACTTC
TRBV29-1,TRBJ1-1,-,-,CSVVRNTEAFF,TGCAGCGTTGTGAGGAACACTGAAGCTTTCTTT
TRBV29-1,TRBJ2-5,-,TRBD2,CSVAASGGPGGTQYF,TGCAGCGTCGCCGCTAGCGGGGGCCCCGGCGGGACCCAGTACTTC
TRBV27,TRBJ2-5,once,-,CASSLGGTQETQYF,TGTGCCAGCAGTTTAGGAGGGACCCAAGAGACCCAGTACTTC
TRBV28,TRBJ1-4,-,-,CASSRGGSGKLFF,TGTGCCAGCAGTCGGGGGGGATCTGGCAAACTGTTTTTT
TRBV5-4,TRBJ2-3,-,TRBD2,CASRGPAGPGTDTQYF,TGTGCCAGCCGAGGGCCAGCGGGACCTGGCACAGATACGCAGTATTTT
TRBV25-1,TRBJ2-1,-,TRBD2,CASSGGRHYNEQFF,TGTGCCAGCTCTGGCGGGAGGCACTACAATGAGCAGTTCTTC
TRBV6-6,TRBJ2-7,-,-,CASSYSEEYEQYF,TGTGCCAGCAGTTACTCGGAGGAATACGAGCAGTACTTC
TRBV6-1,TRBJ1-2,-,-,CASSGGQIYGYTF,TGTGCCAGCAGTGGGGGACAAATCTATGGCTACACCTTC
TRBV5-6,TRBJ2-2,-,TRBD2,CASSSPGLAGMRHTGELFF,TGTGCCAGCAGCTCACCAGGACTAGCGGGAATGCGACACACCGGGGAGCTGTTTTTT
TRBV6-5,TRBJ2-3,-,TRBD2,CASSYSWEGADTQYF,TGTGCCAGCAGTTACTCGTGGGAGGGCGCAGATACGCAGTATTTT
TRBV27,TRBJ2-7,-,TRBD2,CASAKVAGGVYEQYF,TGTGCCAGCGCCAAAGTAGCGGGGGGAGTGTACGAGCAGTACTTC
TRBV27,TRBJ1-5,-,-,CASSSNGQPQHF,TGTGCCAGCAGTTCCAACGGTCAGCCCCAGCATTTT
TRBV9,TRBJ1-1,-,-,CASSAMNTEAFF,TGTGCCAGCAGCGCCATGAACACTGAAGCTTTCTTT
TRBV10-3,TRBJ2-1,-,-,CAISEGQTYNEQFF,TGTGCCATCAGTGAGGGCCAGACTTACAATGAGCAGTTCTTC
TRBV7-3,TRBJ1-1,-,-,CASSLTPAHRNTEAFF,TGTGCCAGCAGCTTAACCCCGGCACACAGGAACACTGAAGCTTTCTTT
TRBV14,TRBJ1-1,-,-,CASSPDRNTNTEAFF,TGTGCCAGCAGCCCCGACAGAAATACGAACACTGAAGCTTTCTTT
TRBV28,TRBJ2-2,-,-,CASRTTRATGELFF,TGTGCCAGCAGGACGACTAGGGCCACCGGGGAGCTGTTTTTT
TRBV6-5,TRBJ1-1,-,-,CASSYSSILAHTEAFF,TGTGCCAGCAGTTACTCTTCTATACTCGCCCACACTGAAGCTTTCTTT
TRBV7-2,TRBJ2-7,-,TRBD1,CASSLGGGTGAPYEQYF,TGTGCCAGCAGCTTAGGGGGGGGGACAGGGGCTCCCTACGAGCAGTACTTC
TRBV19,TRBJ1-2,-,-,CASRPTQEYSCTF,TGTGCCAGTAGGCCCACCCAAGAGTATAGCTGCACCTTC